The T cell receptor (beta chain) under discussion was sequenced for a study of blood T cell repertoires in COVID-19. The CDR3 totals 15 residues. From germline, CDR1 is SNHLY and CDR2 FYNNEI. Trimming took 4 bases from V and 6 from J; bases not matched to a gene: 11. In the original processing: The authors estimated nucleated cell counts from reference gene primer amplification. Only in-frame clones appear in the TCRdb table, and some are missing; sequencing was by immunoSEQ multiplex PCR. The D gene and trimming were derived from the DNA, and the V and J assignments and clone size from that table. The sample holds about 440,000 clones; around 88% are singletons and the top ten take over 9.5%.

This receptor was taken from a woman between 50 and 59 years old with COVID-19, enrolled during active disease. The sample consisted of peripheral blood. The chain is built from TRBV2 and TRBJ1-2; 7 bases map to TRBD1. The CDR3 region is CASSVQVRGLDGYTF. CDR3 DNA sequence: TGTGCCAGCAGTGTCCAAGTCAGGGGGTTAGATGGCTACACCTTC.